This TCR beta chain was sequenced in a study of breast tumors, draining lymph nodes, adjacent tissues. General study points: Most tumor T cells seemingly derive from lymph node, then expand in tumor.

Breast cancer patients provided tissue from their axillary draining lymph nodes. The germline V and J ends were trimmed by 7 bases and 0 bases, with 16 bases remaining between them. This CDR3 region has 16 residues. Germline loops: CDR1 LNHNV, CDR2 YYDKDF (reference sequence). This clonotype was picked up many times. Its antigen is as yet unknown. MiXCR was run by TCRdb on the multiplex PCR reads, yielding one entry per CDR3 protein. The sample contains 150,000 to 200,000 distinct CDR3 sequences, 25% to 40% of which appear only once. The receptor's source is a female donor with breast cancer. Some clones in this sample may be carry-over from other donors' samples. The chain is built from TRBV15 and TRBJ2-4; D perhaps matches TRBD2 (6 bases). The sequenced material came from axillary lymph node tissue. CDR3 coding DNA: TGTGCCACCACCAAGGGCGGGGACGGAGCCAAAAACATTCAGTACTTC. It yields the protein CATTKGGDGAKNIQYF.